What follows are 3 T cell receptor beta chains derived from one specimen sequenced in a study of CD8 T cells in Susac syndrome. After extraction with the RNeasy kit, roughly 0.45 to 1 ug of the RNA was reverse transcribed using random hexamers. One entry per CDR3 protein results from TCRdb running MiXCR on the immunoSEQ multiplex PCR reads. Of 150,000 to 200,000 distinct CDR3 sequences detected, around 96% appear once; the ten largest clones hold about 0.13%. The sequenced sample consisted of CD4+ T cells from PBMCs. These receptors came from a human donor in good health.

The rearrangement joins TRBV19 to TRBJ2-5; perhaps TRBD2 as D (5 bases). This CDR3 comprises 13 residues. Trimming took 7 bases from V and 2 from J, leaving 11 bases between them. Germline V CDR1 and CDR2: LNHDA, SQIVND (reference sequence). The CDR3 DNA is TGTGCCAGTAAGATCCGGGAACAAGAGACCCAGTACTTC. Translation gives CASKIREQETQYF.

The chain has TRBV20-1 and TRBJ2-1; 11 bases map to TRBD2. The CDR3 length is 15 residues. J was trimmed by 8 bases and V by 5 bases; bases with no gene match: 11. Germline-derived CDR1 and CDR2 are DFQATT and SNEGSKA (reference sequence). CDR3 protein: CSASRSSGGQHEQFF. CDR3 nucleotide sequence: TGCAGTGCTTCCCGCTCTAGCGGGGGGCAGCATGAGCAGTTCTTC.

This rearrangement joins TRBV6-6 to TRBJ2-1, with D unclear. Germline V gives CDR1 MNHNY, CDR2 SVGAGI (reference sequence). There are 16 residues in the CDR3. The V gene lost 0 bases and the J gene lost 6 bases, with 15 bases spanning the gap. In DNA form, the CDR3 reads TGTGCCAGCAGTTACTCCTTGGCTACCGCCCTCAATGAGCAGTTCTTC. Protein sequence: CASSYSLATALNEQFF.